Shown below are 28 T cell receptor beta chains from a single sample sequenced in a study of blood T cell repertoires in COVID-19. Clones were read by immunoSEQ multiplex PCR, and TCRdb kept only the in-frame ones, dropping some. There are more than 40,000 clones in the sample; 70% to 90% occur only once, and more than 15% lies in the top ten. The sequenced material came from peripheral blood. The receptors stem from a human donor in a cohort sampled during active COVID-19. The donor label of this sample is uncertain.

V is TRBV27 and J is TRBJ1-1, with 11 bases aligning to TRBD1. J was trimmed by 0 bases and V by 7 bases; bases with no gene match: 10. Germline lookup yields CDR1 MNHEY and CDR2 SMNVEV (reference sequence). The CDR3 length is 17 residues. Written as DNA, the CDR3 is TGTGCCAGCACCCCGCCGGACAGGGGGCCTATGAACACTGAAGCTTTCTTT. Its protein is CASTPPDRGPMNTEAFF.

The chain combines TRBV28 with TRBJ2-7; 8 bases agree with TRBD1. This CDR3 contains 17 residues. Germline V gene lookup returns CDR1 MDHEN and CDR2 SYDVKM. The J segment lost 4 bases and the V segment lost 2 bases, leaving 13 bases of the junction unmatched. The CDR3 nucleotides are TGTGCCAGCAGTTTACCCCCCCAGGGGGCCCAACGGTACGAGCAGTACTTC. It encodes CASSLPPQGAQRYEQYF.

The chain has TRBV5-1 and TRBJ2-3; weak D call: TRBD2 (6 bases). Germline CDR1 and CDR2: SGHRS and YFSETQ. V lost 0 bases and J 1 base, leaving 18 bases between the germline ends. This CDR3 has 18 residues. In DNA, the CDR3 is TGCGCCAGCAGCTTGGGGAGCGGGTACCCCCCTGGCACAGATACGCAGTATTTT. Its protein is CASSLGSGYPPGTDTQYF.

The chain carries TRBV2 and TRBJ1-3; D ambiguous. The germline V and J ends were trimmed by 2 bases and 0 bases, with 11 bases remaining between them. CDR3 length equals 16 residues. Looked up from germline, CDR1 is SNHLY and CDR2 is FYNNEI. The chain's CDR3 is CASSESWPSSGNTIYF. DNA for the CDR3: TGTGCCAGCAGTGAATCGTGGCCAAGCTCTGGAAACACCATATATTTT.

The rearrangement links TRBV5-1 to TRBJ2-7; TRBD2 agrees at 11 bases. Losses at the gene ends were 1 base for V and 0 bases for J; bases not matched to a gene: 9. The CDR3 is made up of 18 amino acids. Looked up from germline, CDR1 is SGHRS and CDR2 is YFSETQ. DNA for the CDR3: TGCGCCAGCAGCTTGTCCGCTAGCGGGGGGATCAGCTCCTACGAGCAGTACTTC. This translates into CASSLSASGGISSYEQYF.

This chain joins TRBV10-3 and TRBJ1-4; tentatively, D is TRBD1 (5 bases). This CDR3 is built from 11 residues. Per germline, CDR1 ENHRY and CDR2 SYGVKD. Trimming took 10 bases from V and 7 from J, leaving 10 bases between them. CDR3 coding DNA: TGTGCCACGACAGACAGTGAAAAACTGTTTTTT. The encoded protein is CATTDSEKLFF.

The chain has TRBV28 and TRBJ2-2; 9 nucleotides align to TRBD1. The V and J ends lost 4 bases and 6 bases, in that order; junction bases with no gene match: 9. The CDR3 has 16 amino acids. Germline values: CDR1 MDHEN, CDR2 SYDVKM. The chain's CDR3 is CASSSSGTGKAGELFF. The CDR3 DNA reads TGTGCCAGCAGTTCGTCCGGGACAGGGAAGGCCGGGGAGCTGTTTTTT.

This clone was counted a few times. The V and J genes are TRBV5-1 and TRBJ1-6, with 7 bases aligning to TRBD1. V trimming: 4 bases; J trimming: 6 bases; junction bases outside the gene matches: 4. Germline CDR1 reads SGHRS; CDR2 reads YFSETQ. There are 14 residues in the CDR3. CDR3 residues: CASSQGGGNSPLHF. Here the CDR3 DNA reads TGCGCCAGCAGCCAGGGGGGCGGTAATTCACCCCTCCACTTT.

The chain is built from TRBV29-1 and TRBJ2-7; D is perhaps TRBD1 (6 bases). This CDR3 is built from 14 residues. CDR1 and CDR2 (germline): SQVTM, ANQGSEA. V lost 7 bases to trimming and J lost 1 base, with 17 bases between them. CDR3 in DNA: TGCAGCGCCAGGGCAGGGGATCGGTCCTACGAGCAGTACTTC. Protein sequence: CSARAGDRSYEQYF.

This chain joins TRBV5-6 and TRBJ1-1; TRBD1 matches at 11 bases. Germline-derived CDR1 and CDR2 are SGHDT and YYEEEE. There are 15 residues in the CDR3. J was trimmed by 4 bases and V by 2 bases; bases with no gene match: 4. CDR3 protein: CASSFGTGGSTEAFF. As DNA, the CDR3 is TGTGCCAGCAGCTTCGGGACAGGGGGGAGCACTGAAGCTTTCTTT.

The chain couples TRBV9 to TRBJ1-6, with D maybe TRBD1 (5 bases). The CDR3 consists of 14 residues. The germline CDR1 and CDR2 sequences are SGDLS and YYNGEE. Deletions cut 3 bases from V and 7 bases from J, with 11 bases between. The CDR3: CASSEVQGNSPLHF. CDR3 sequence (DNA): TGTGCCAGCAGCGAGGTGCAGGGAAATTCACCCCTCCACTTT.

The rearrangement links TRBV19 to TRBJ1-2; TRBD1 matches 11 bases. Germline loops: CDR1 LNHDA, CDR2 SQIVND (reference sequence). The CDR3 is 15 residues long. V was clipped by 3 bases and J by 5 bases; unmatched bases: 5. As DNA, the CDR3 is TGTGCCAGTAGTATCGGGGACAGGGGGAAATATGGCTACACCTTC. Translation: CASSIGDRGKYGYTF.

This clone was recorded only once. The rearrangement joins TRBV7-9 to TRBJ1-1; D is unclear. V lost 3 bases and J 5 bases, leaving 10 bases between the germline ends. CDR1 SEHNR and CDR2 FQNEAQ come from the germline V gene (reference sequence). This CDR3 comprises 13 residues. The CDR3 spells CASSFPGVTEAFF. CDR3 DNA: TGTGCCAGCAGCTTTCCCGGGGTGACTGAAGCTTTCTTT. Full variable domain (remainder filled in from reference TRBV7-9 and TRBJ1-1): DTGVSQNPRHKITKRGQNVTFRCDPISEHNRLYWYRQTLGQGPEFLTYFQNEAQLEKSRLLSDRFSAERPKGSFSTLEIQRTEQGDSAMYLCASSFPGVTEAFFGQGTRLTVV.

This clone was seen a few times. The chain carries TRBV3-1 (or the pseudogene TRBV3-2) and TRBJ2-7, with D possibly matching TRBD1 (5 bases). The CDR3 length is 13 residues. Per germline, CDR1 LGHDT and CDR2 YNNKEL (reference sequence). Between the trimmed V and J ends, which lost 0 bases and 12 bases, there was a span of 15 bases. The CDR3 reads CASSQDRGGTMYF. CDR3 DNA sequence: TGTGCCAGCAGCCAAGATAGGGGCGGAACCATGTACTTC.

The rearrangement links TRBV6-5 to TRBJ1-3; 7 bases match TRBD1. The CDR3 has 14 amino acids. The ends lost 10 bases at V and 3 bases at J; junction bases unmatched: 9. The germline V gene encodes CDR1 MNHEY and CDR2 SVGAGI. The CDR3 DNA follows: TGTGCCACCGGTGGGTACAGGGGTGGAAACACCATATATTTT. This gives the protein CATGGYRGGNTIYF.

The rearrangement links TRBV2 to TRBJ2-3, with D possibly TRBD2 on 6 matching bases. The germline V and J ends were trimmed by 4 bases and 4 bases, with 12 bases remaining between them. In germline, CDR1 is SNHLY, CDR2 FYNNEI. This CDR3 comprises 14 residues. In DNA, the CDR3 is TGTGCCAGCAGTGTACAGTGGGGGGCAGATACGCAGTATTTT. It codes for CASSVQWGADTQYF.

The CDR3 DNA reads TGTGCCAGCTCAGTTGGGCTAGCTCCAGATACGCAGTATTTT. Its translation is CASSVGLAPDTQYF. The chain links TRBV18 to TRBJ2-3; maybe TRBD2 (5 bases). CDR1 and CDR2 (germline): KGHSH, LQKENI. Trimming took off 5 bases at V and 4 bases at J, with 13 bases between the two ends. There are 14 residues in the CDR3.

CDR3 in amino acids: CAVYSGGTDTQYF. For the CDR3, the DNA is TGTGCCGTCTATAGCGGGGGCACAGATACGCAGTATTTT. J is TRBJ2-3 and V is TRBV10-3; TRBD2 matches 8 bases. With 11 bases clipped from V and 1 base from J, the junction kept 5 bases outside the gene matches. Looked up from germline, CDR1 is ENHRY and CDR2 is SYGVKD. The CDR3 runs to 13 residues.

The chain uses TRBV5-1 and TRBJ2-7, with 8 bases that match TRBD1. The CDR3 spans 17 residues. Germline-derived CDR1 and CDR2 are SGHRS and YFSETQ. Losses at the gene ends were 3 bases for V and 2 bases for J; bases not matched to a gene: 13. The CDR3 DNA reads TGCGCCAGCAGCTACGGGACAGGCCTTGCCTTAACCTACGAGCAGTACTTC. As protein: CASSYGTGLALTYEQYF.

This chain links TRBV5-1 with TRBJ1-1; D might be TRBD1 (5 bases). The germline V gene encodes CDR1 SGHRS and CDR2 YFSETQ. The CDR3 is made up of 14 amino acids. Trimming removed 3 bases from V and 1 base from J, with 10 bases in between. The CDR3 reads CASSYDSTNTEAFF. The CDR3 DNA reads as TGCGCCAGCAGCTACGACAGCACGAACACTGAAGCTTTCTTT.

The V gene is TRBV5-4, the J gene TRBJ1-1, with D maybe TRBD1 (5 bases). The V gene's germline CDR1 is SGHNT and CDR2 YYREEE (reference sequence). This CDR3 has 15 residues. The ends were cut back, 2 bases at V and 4 bases at J, with 15 bases in the middle. The CDR3 reads CASSLRRGGVTEAFF. The CDR3 DNA follows: TGTGCCAGCAGCTTAAGGAGGGGAGGGGTCACTGAAGCTTTCTTT.

The rearrangement uses TRBV15 and TRBJ1-4; 7 positions match TRBD1. From germline, CDR1 is LNHNV and CDR2 YYDKDF (reference sequence). The CDR3 spans 14 residues. V shed 3 bases, J shed 5 bases, and the junction held 3 bases outside the gene matches. The CDR3 region has the DNA TGTGCCACCAGCAGCCGGACAGGAAATGAAAAACTGTTTTTT. It specifies CATSSRTGNEKLFF.

This clone was counted only a few times. The CDR3 bases are TGTGCCAGCAGCGCCACCGGGATAGGCTCCTACGAGCAGTACTTC. Amino acid sequence: CASSATGIGSYEQYF. The chain joins TRBV28 to TRBJ2-7, with D possibly being TRBD2 (5 bases). V lost 6 bases to trimming and J lost 0 bases, with 15 bases between them. The CDR3 is 15 amino acids. Germline CDR1 and CDR2: MDHEN and SYDVKM.

The chain uses TRBV15 and TRBJ1-5; D might be TRBD1 (6 bases). This CDR3 spans 15 amino acids. Trimming took 0 bases from V and 7 from J, leaving 13 bases between them. Germline values: CDR1 LNHNV, CDR2 YYDKDF (reference sequence). CDR3 sequence reads: CATSREQGPEQPQHF. The CDR3 coding sequence is TGTGCCACCAGCAGAGAACAGGGCCCGGAACAGCCCCAGCATTTT.

This clone was counted only a few times. This chain connects TRBV7-2 to TRBJ2-7, with D unresolved. Germline V CDR1 and CDR2: SGHTA, FQGNSA. The CDR3 has 14 amino acids. The V end lost 1 base, the J end lost 0 bases, and 7 bases lay between the germline ends. The CDR3 sequence is CASSLGRSSYEQYF. The CDR3 DNA is TGTGCCAGCAGCTTAGGACGGAGCTCCTACGAGCAGTACTTC.

The chain joins TRBV7-2 to TRBJ2-2; weak D call: TRBD1 (6 bases). Germline V lookup: CDR1 SGHTA, CDR2 FQGNSA. The CDR3 length is 15 residues. V was cut by 6 bases and J by 4 bases, with 15 bases left in between. CDR3 DNA: TGTGCCAGCAGTGAACAGGGCGCGGGCACCGGGGAGCTGTTTTTT. Its protein product is CASSEQGAGTGELFF.

The chain employs TRBV23-1 and TRBJ1-5; D is possibly TRBD1 (6 bases). TRBV23-1 is an ORF, and what it does is uncertain. Trimming left V 0 bases short and J 3 bases short, with 12 bases between. This CDR3 has 16 amino acids. CDR3 loop: CASSQSMGHLNQPQHF. The CDR3 DNA reads as TGCGCCAGCAGTCAATCTATGGGACACCTCAATCAGCCCCAGCATTTT.

The chain combines TRBV7-9 with TRBJ1-3; D unresolved. This CDR3 is 14 amino acids long. V lost 2 bases and J lost 2, with 7 bases in between. CDR1 is SEHNR, CDR2 FQNEAQ, per germline (reference sequence). CDR3 region: CASSLIVPGNTIYF. Written as DNA, the CDR3 is TGTGCCAGCAGCTTAATAGTGCCTGGAAACACCATATATTTT.